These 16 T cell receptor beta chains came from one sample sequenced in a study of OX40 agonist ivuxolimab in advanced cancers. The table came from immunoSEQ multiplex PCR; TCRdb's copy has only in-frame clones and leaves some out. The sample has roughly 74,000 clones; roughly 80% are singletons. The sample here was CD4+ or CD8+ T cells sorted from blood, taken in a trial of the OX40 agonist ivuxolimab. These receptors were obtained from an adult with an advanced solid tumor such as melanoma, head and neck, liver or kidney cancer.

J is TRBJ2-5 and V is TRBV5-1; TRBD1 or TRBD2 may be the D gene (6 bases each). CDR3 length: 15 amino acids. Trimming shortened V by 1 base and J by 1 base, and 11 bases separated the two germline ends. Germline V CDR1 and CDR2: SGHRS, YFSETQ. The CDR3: CASSLRGATQETQYF. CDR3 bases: TGCGCCAGCAGCTTGAGGGGGGCCACCCAAGAGACCCAGTACTTC. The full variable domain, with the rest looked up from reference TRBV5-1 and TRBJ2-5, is KAGVTQTPRYLIKTRGQQVTLSCSPISGHRSVSWYQQTPGQGLQFLFEYFSETQRNKGNFPGRFSGRQFSNSRSEMNVSTLELGDSALYLCASSLRGATQETQYFGPGTRLLVL.

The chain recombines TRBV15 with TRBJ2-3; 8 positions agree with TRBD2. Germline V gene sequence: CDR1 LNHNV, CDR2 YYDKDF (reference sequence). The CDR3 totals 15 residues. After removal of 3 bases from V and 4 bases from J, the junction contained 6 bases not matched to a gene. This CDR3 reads CATSRDLAGSDTQYF. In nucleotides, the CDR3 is TGTGCCACCAGCAGGGACCTAGCGGGCTCAGATACGCAGTATTTT.

Here the CDR3 reads CASSQEWAGGILSTDTQYF. The CDR3 region has the DNA TGCGCCAGCAGCCAAGAATGGGCGGGAGGGATACTTAGCACAGATACGCAGTATTTT. This chain links TRBV4-3 with TRBJ2-3; 9 bases agree with TRBD2. The CDR3 runs 19 residues. The J segment lost 0 bases and the V segment lost 0 bases, leaving 10 bases of the junction unmatched. Germline V gene data show CDR1 as LGHNA and CDR2 as YSLEER.

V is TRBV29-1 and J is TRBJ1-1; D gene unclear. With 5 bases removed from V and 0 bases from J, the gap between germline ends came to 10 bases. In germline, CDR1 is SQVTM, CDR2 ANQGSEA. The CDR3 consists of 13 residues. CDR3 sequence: CSVSQVLNTEAFF. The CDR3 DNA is TGCAGCGTTTCTCAGGTTTTGAACACTGAAGCTTTCTTT.

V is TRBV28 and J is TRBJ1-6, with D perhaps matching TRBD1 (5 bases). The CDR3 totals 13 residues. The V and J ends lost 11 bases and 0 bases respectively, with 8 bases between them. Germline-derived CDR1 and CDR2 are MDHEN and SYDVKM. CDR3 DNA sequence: TGTGCCGGGACCAGCTCCTATAATTCACCCCTCCACTTT. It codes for CAGTSSYNSPLHF.

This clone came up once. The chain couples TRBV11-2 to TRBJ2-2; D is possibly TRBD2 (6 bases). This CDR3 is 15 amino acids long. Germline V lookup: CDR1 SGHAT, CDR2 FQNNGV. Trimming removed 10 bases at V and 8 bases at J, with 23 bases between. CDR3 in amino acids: CATKLEGITEGELFF. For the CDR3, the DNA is TGTGCCACCAAACTGGAGGGAATTACGGAGGGGGAGCTGTTTTTT.

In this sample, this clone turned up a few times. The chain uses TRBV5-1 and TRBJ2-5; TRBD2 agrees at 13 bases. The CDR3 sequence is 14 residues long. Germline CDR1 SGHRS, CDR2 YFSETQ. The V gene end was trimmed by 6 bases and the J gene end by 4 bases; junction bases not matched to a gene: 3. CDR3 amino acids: CASTLAGGIETQYF. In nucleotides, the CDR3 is TGCGCCAGCACACTAGCGGGGGGGATAGAGACCCAGTACTTC.

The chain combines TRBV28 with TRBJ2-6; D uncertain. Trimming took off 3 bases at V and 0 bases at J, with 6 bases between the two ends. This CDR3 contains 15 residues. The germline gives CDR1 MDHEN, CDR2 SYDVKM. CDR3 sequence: CASSLVFSGANVLTF. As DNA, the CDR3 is TGTGCCAGCAGTTTGGTTTTCTCTGGGGCCAACGTCCTGACTTTC.

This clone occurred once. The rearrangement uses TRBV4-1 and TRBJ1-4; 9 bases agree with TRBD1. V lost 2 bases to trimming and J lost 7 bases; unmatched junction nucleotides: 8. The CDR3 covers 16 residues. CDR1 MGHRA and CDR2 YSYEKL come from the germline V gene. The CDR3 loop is CASSQRTTGGGEKLFF. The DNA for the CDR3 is TGCGCCAGCAGCCAACGCACGACAGGGGGTGGTGAAAAACTGTTTTTT.

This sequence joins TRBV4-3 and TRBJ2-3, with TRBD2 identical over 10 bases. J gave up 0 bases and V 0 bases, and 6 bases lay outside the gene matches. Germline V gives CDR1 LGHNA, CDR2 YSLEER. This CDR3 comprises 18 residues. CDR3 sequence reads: CASSQEGAGGPSTDTQYF. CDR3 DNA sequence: TGCGCCAGCAGCCAAGAAGGAGCGGGGGGGCCTAGCACAGATACGCAGTATTTT.

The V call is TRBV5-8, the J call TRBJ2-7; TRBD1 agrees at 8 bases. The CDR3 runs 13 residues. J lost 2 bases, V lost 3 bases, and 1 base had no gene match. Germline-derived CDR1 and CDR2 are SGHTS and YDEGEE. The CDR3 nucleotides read TGTGCCAGCAGCTCGGACAGGGCCTACGAGCAGTACTTC. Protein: CASSSDRAYEQYF.

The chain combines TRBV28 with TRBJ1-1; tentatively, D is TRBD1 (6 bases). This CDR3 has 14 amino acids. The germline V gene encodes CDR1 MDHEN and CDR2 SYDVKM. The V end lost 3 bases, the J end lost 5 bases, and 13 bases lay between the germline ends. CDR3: CASSLFQGTTEAFF. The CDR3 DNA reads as TGTGCCAGCAGTTTGTTCCAGGGGACAACTGAAGCTTTCTTT.

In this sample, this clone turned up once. CDR3 nucleotide sequence: TGTGCCAGAAGCGAGTGGACAGGACGAGGGGTTTTGGCTTTCTTT. Translation: CARSEWTGRGVLAFF. The V gene is TRBV5-3, the J gene TRBJ1-1, with 7 bases lining up with TRBD1. TRBV5-3 is an ORF for which the function is uncertain. V shed 4 bases, J shed 11 bases, and the junction held 17 bases outside the gene matches. This CDR3 is 15 amino acids long.

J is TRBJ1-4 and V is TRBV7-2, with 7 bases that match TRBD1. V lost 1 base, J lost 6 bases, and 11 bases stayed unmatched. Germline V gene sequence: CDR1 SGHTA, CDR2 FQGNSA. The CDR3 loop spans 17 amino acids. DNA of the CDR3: TGTGCCAGCAGCTTAGTACCAACGACAGGGTTATATGAAAAACTGTTTTTT. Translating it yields CASSLVPTTGLYEKLFF. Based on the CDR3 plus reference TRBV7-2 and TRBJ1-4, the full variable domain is GAGVSQSPSNKVTEKGKDVELRCDPISGHTALYWYRQSLGQGLEFLIYFQGNSAPDKSGLPSDRFSAERTGGSVSTLTIQRTQQEDSAVYLCASSLVPTTGLYEKLFFGSGTQLSVL.

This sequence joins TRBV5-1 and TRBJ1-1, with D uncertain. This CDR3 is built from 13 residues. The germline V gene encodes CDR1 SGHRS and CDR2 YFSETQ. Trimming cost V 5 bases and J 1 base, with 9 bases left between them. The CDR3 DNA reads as TGCGCCAGCAGTACAAGAGAGAACACTGAAGCTTTCTTT. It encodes CASSTRENTEAFF. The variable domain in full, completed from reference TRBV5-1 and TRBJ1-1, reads KAGVTQTPRYLIKTRGQQVTLSCSPISGHRSVSWYQQTPGQGLQFLFEYFSETQRNKGNFPGRFSGRQFSNSRSEMNVSTLELGDSALYLCASSTRENTEAFFGQGTRLTVV.

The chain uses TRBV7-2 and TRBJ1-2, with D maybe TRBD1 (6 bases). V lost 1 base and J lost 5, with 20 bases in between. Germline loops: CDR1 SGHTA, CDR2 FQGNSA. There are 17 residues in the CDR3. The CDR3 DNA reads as TGTGCCAGCAGCTTAGGCTCCCCCGGGACAACTCTTTATGGCTACACCTTC. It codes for CASSLGSPGTTLYGYTF.